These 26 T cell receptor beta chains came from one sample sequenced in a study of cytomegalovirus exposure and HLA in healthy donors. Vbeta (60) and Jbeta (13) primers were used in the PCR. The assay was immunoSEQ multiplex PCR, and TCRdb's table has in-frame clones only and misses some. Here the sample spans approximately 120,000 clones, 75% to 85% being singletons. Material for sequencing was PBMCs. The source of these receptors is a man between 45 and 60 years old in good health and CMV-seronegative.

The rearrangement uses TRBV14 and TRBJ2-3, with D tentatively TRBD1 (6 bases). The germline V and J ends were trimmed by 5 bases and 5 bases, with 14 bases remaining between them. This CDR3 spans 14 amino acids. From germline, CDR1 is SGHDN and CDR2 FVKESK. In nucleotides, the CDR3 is TGTGCCAGCAGCACAGGGTTTTCGTTAGATACGCAGTATTTT. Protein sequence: CASSTGFSLDTQYF.

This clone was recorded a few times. This CDR3 reads CASSGSSGTGIDTQYF. CDR3 DNA sequence: TGCGCCAGCAGTGGGTCCTCCGGGACAGGGATAGATACGCAGTATTTT. The rearrangement uses TRBV10-1 and TRBJ2-3, with 9 bases lining up with TRBD1. After removal of 4 bases from V and 5 bases from J, the junction contained 10 bases not matched to a gene. The CDR3 sequence is 16 residues long. Germline V gives CDR1 WNHNN, CDR2 SYGVQD (reference sequence).

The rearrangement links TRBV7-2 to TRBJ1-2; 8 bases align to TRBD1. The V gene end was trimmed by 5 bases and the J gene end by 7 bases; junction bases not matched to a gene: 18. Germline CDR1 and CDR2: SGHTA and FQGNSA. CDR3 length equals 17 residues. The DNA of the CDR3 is TGTGCCAGCAGCACCAGACAGGGGTTGTCCCGCTCGGGTGGCTACACCTTC. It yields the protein CASSTRQGLSRSGGYTF. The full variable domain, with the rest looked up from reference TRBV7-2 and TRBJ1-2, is GAGVSQSPSNKVTEKGKDVELRCDPISGHTALYWYRQSLGQGLEFLIYFQGNSAPDKSGLPSDRFSAERTGGSVSTLTIQRTQQEDSAVYLCASSTRQGLSRSGGYTFGSGTRLTVV.

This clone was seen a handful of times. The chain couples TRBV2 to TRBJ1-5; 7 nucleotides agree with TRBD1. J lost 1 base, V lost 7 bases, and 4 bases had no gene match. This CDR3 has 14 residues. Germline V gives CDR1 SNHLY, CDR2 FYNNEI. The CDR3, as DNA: TGTGCCAGCAAGGAAGGGGGCAGCAATCAGCCCCAGCATTTT. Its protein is CASKEGGSNQPQHF.

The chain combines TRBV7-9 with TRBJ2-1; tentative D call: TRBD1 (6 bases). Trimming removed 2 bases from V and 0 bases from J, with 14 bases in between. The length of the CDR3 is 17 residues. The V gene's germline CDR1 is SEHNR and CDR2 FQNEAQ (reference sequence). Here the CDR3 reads CASSLTLGQISYNEQFF. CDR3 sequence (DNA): TGTGCCAGCAGCTTAACACTTGGACAGATCTCCTACAATGAGCAGTTCTTC.

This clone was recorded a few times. Here the CDR3 reads CASSQRTGYEQYV. The CDR3 coding sequence is TGTGCCAGCTCACAAAGGACAGGGTACGAGCAGTACGTC. The V and J genes are TRBV18 and TRBJ2-7, with 8 bases matching TRBD1. The CDR3 runs 13 residues. Germline V gene lookup returns CDR1 KGHSH and CDR2 LQKENI. Trimming cost V 4 bases and J 4 bases; bases outside gene matches: 3.

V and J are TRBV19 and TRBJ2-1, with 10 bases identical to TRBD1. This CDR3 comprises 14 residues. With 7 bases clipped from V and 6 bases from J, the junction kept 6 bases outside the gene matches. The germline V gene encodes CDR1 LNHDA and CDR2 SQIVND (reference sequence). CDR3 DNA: TGTGCCAGTACCCGGGACAGGGGACCCAATGAGCAGTTCTTC. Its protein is CASTRDRGPNEQFF.

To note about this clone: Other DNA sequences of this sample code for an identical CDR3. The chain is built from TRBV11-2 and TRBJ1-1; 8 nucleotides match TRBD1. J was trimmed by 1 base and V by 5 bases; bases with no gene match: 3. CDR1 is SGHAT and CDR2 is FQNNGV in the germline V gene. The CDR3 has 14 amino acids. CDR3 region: CASSLGQGNTEAFF. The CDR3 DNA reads TGTGCCAGCAGCCTCGGACAGGGGAACACTGAAGCTTTCTTT.

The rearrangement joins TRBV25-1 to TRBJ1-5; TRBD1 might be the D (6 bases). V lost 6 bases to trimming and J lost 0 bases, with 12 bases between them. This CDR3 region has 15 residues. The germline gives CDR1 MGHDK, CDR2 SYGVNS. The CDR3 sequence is CASRGTLYSNQPQHF. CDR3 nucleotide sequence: TGTGCCAGCAGAGGGACACTTTATAGCAATCAGCCCCAGCATTTT.

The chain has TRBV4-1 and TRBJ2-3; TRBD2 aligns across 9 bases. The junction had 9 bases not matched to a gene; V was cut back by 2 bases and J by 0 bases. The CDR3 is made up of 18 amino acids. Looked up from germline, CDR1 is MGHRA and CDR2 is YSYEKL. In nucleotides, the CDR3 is TGCGCCAGCAGCCAACTTCGTAATAGCGGGAGAAGCACAGATACGCAGTATTTT. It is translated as CASSQLRNSGRSTDTQYF.

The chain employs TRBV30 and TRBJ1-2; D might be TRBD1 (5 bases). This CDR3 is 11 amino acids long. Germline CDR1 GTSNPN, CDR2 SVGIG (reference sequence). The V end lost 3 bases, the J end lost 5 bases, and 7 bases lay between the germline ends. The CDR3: CAWRGGYGYTF. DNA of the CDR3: TGTGCCTGGAGGGGGGGGTATGGCTACACCTTC.

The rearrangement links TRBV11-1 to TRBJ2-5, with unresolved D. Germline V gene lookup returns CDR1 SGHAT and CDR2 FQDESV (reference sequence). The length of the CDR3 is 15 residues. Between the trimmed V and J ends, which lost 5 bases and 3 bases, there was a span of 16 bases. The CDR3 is CASSHRVELKETQYF. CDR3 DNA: TGTGCCAGCAGCCACCGGGTGGAGCTTAAAGAGACCCAGTACTTC. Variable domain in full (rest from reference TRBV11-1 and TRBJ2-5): EAEVAQSPRYKITEKSQAVAFWCDPISGHATLYWYRQILGQGPELLVQFQDESVVDDSQLPKDRFSAERLKGVDSTLKIQPAELGDSAMYLCASSHRVELKETQYFGPGTRLLVL.

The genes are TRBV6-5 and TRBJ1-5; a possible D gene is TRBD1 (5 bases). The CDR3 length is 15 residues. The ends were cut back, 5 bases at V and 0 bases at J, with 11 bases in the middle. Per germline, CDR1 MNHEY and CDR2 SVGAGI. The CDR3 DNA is TGTGCCAGCAGTCCAGACAGCCATAGCAATCAGCCCCAGCATTTT. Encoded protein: CASSPDSHSNQPQHF.

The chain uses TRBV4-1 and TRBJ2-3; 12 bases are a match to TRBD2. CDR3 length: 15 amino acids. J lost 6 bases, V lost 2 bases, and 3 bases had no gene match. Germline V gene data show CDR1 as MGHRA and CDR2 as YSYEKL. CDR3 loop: CASSQLAGGPDTQYF. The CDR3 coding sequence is TGCGCCAGCAGCCAACTAGCGGGGGGGCCTGATACGCAGTATTTT.

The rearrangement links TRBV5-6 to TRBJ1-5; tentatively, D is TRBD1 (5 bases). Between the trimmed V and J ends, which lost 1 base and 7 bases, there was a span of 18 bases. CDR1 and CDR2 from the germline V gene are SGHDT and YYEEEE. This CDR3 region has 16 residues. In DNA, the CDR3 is TGTGCCAGCAGCTTGAGCCGACAGATCATTTCGCAGCCCCAGCATTTT. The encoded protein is CASSLSRQIISQPQHF.

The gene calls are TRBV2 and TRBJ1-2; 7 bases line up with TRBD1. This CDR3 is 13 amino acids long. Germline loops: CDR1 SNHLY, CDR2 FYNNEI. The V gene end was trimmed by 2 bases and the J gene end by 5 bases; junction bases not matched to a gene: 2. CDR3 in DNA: TGTGCCAGCAGTGAATACAGGGGTTATGGCTACACCTTC. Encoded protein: CASSEYRGYGYTF.

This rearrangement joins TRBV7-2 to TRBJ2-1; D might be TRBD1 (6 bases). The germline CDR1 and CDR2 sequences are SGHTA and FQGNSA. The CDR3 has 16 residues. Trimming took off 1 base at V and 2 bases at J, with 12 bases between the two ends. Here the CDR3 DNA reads TGTGCCAGCAGCTTAGGCGGCAGGGGAGCCTACAATGAGCAGTTCTTC. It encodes CASSLGGRGAYNEQFF.

CDR3 protein: CASSLSGNNEKLFF. Written as DNA, the CDR3 is TGTGCCAGCAGCTTGTCCGGGAATAATGAAAAACTGTTTTTT. This chain connects TRBV5-4 to TRBJ1-4; D unresolved. This CDR3 has 14 residues. Per the germline V gene, CDR1 is SGHNT and CDR2 is YYREEE (reference sequence). The V end was cut by 1 base, the J end by 4 bases, with 8 bases between.

CDR3 amino acids: CASSGTANSYEQYF. CDR3 DNA sequence: TGTGCCAGCAGCGGGACAGCCAACTCCTACGAGCAGTACTTC. The chain has TRBV7-9 and TRBJ2-7, with 7 bases identical to TRBD1. The CDR3 loop spans 14 amino acids. With V trimmed by 5 bases and J by 0 bases, 4 bases remained unmatched. Per the germline V gene, CDR1 is SEHNR and CDR2 is FQNEAQ (reference sequence). The full variable domain, with the rest looked up from reference TRBV7-9 and TRBJ2-7, is DTGVSQNPRHKITKRGQNVTFRCDPISEHNRLYWYRQTLGQGPEFLTYFQNEAQLEKSRLLSDRFSAERPKGSFSTLEIQRTEQGDSAMYLCASSGTANSYEQYFGPGTRLTVT.

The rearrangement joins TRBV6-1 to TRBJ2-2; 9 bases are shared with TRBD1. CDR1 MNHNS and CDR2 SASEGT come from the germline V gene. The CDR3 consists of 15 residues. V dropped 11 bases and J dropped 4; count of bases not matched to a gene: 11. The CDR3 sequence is CAGGTGQGSTGELFF. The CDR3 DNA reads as TGTGCCGGGGGGACGGGACAGGGTAGCACCGGGGAGCTGTTTTTT.

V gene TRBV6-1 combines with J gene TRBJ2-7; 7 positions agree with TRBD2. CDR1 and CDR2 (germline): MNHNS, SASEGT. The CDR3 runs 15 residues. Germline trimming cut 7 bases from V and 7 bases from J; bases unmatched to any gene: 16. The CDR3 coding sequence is TGTGCCAGCACCGAAAAATTTGGTAGGGGAGGGGAGCAGTACGTC. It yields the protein CASTEKFGRGGEQYV.

The CDR3 loop is CASSKGAQGRWTNEKLFF. In nucleotides, the CDR3 is TGTGCCAGCAGCAAAGGGGCCCAGGGCAGATGGACTAATGAAAAACTGTTTTTT. This rearrangement joins TRBV7-9 to TRBJ1-4; possibly TRBD1 for D (5 bases). V shed 5 bases and J shed 2 bases, with 21 bases lying between them. The CDR3 totals 18 residues. In germline, CDR1 is SEHNR, CDR2 FQNEAQ (reference sequence).

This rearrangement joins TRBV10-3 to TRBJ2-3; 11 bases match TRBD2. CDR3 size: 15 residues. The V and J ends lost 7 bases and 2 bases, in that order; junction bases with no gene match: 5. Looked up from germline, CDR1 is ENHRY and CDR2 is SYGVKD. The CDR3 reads CAIKTSGETTDTQYF. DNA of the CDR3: TGTGCCATCAAGACTAGCGGGGAGACCACAGATACGCAGTATTTT.

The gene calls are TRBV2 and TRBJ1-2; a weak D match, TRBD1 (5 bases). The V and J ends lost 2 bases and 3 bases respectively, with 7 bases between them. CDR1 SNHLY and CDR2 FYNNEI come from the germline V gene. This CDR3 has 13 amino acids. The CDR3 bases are TGTGCCAGCAGTGAACGGGGGTACTATGGCTACACCTTC. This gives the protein CASSERGYYGYTF.

This chain's CDR3 is CASSLPTGNTEAFF. The DNA for the CDR3 is TGTGCCAGCAGCTTACCGACAGGGAACACTGAAGCTTTCTTT. The V call is TRBV7-2, the J call TRBJ1-1; D is possibly TRBD1 (6 bases). The germline V gene has CDR1 SGHTA and CDR2 FQGNSA. Trimming cost V 2 bases and J 1 base, with 8 bases left between them. This CDR3 spans 14 amino acids.

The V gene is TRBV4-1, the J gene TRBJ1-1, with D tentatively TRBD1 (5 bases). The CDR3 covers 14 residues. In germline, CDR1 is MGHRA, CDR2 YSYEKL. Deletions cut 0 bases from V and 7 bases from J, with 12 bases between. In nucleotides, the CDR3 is TGCGCCAGCAGCCAAGAAACACAGGTGGGTGAAGCTTTCTTT. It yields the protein CASSQETQVGEAFF.